This entry concerns a single T cell receptor (beta chain). Its target is not known. Here the CDR3 omits its conserved ending phenylalanine or tryptophan, so a read error is the likely source. The limits of the CDR3 on the DNA are not certain, so only TCRdb's listed CDR3 is given. Profiling of TCR beta VDJ combinations and CDR3 sequences used genomic DNA as template. In TCRdb, the reads were re-called with MiXCR into one record per CDR3 protein. There are roughly 160,000 distinct CDR3 sequences in the sample; about 70% occur only once, and about 50% lies in the top ten. The record originates from a study of CD8+CD57+ T cells in acquired aplastic anemia. The study, taken as a whole, reports: Patients and controls shared under 35 CD8+ CDR3 sequences, which appeared highly expressed in patients and within their immunodominant clones.

The CDR3 adds up to 13 amino acids, both ends counted. Looked up from germline, CDR1 is SNHLY and CDR2 is FYNNEI. Patients selected for sequencing had displayed CD8+CD57+ cell expansion by flow cytometry. Every one of the patients had aplastic anemia (severe, acquired). The sample was sorted CD4+, CD8+, or CD8+CD57+ T cells (not recorded which) from PBMCs. The chain combines TRBV2 with TRBJ2-7; the table's D call, TRBD1, has no DNA check behind it. The receptor was derived from a human donor with aplastic anemia. The CDR3 here is CASSAAPGDPWGI.